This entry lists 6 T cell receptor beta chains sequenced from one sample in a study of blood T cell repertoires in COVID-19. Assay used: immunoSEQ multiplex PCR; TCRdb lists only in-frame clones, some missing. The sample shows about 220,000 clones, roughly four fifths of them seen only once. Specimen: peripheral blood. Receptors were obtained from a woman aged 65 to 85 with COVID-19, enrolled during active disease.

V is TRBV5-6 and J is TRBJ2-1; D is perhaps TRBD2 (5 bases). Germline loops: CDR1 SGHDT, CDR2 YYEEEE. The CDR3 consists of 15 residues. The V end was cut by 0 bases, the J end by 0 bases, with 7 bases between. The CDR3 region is CASSLDAGSYNEQFF. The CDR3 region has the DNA TGTGCCAGCAGCTTGGATGCGGGCTCCTACAATGAGCAGTTCTTC.

The CDR3 sequence: CASKAGVYNEQFF. CDR3 bases: TGTGCCAGCAAAGCGGGAGTCTACAATGAGCAGTTCTTC. The chain is built from TRBV2 and TRBJ2-1, with TRBD2 matching over 8 bases. This CDR3 contains 13 residues. J lost 3 bases, V lost 7 bases, and 2 bases had no gene match. Germline V lookup: CDR1 SNHLY, CDR2 FYNNEI.

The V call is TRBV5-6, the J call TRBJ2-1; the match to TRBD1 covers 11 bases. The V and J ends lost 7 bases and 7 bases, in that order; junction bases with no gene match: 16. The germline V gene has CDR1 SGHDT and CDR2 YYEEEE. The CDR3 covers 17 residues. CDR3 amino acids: CASSGGTGGTIGNEQFF. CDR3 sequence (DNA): TGTGCCAGCTCTGGTGGGACAGGGGGGACGATCGGTAATGAGCAGTTCTTC.

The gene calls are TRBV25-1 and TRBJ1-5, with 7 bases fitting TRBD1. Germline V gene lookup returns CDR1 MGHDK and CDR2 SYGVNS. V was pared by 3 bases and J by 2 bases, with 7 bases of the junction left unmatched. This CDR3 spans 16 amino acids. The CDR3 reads CASSDPRTGRNQPQHF. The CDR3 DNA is TGTGCCAGCAGTGACCCGCGGACAGGCCGCAATCAGCCCCAGCATTTT.

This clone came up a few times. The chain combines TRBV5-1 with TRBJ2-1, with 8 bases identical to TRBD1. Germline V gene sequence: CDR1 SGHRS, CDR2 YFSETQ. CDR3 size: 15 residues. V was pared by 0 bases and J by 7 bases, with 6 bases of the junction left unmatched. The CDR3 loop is CASSLGQGAHNEQFF. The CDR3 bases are TGCGCCAGCAGCTTGGGCCAGGGGGCGCATAATGAGCAGTTCTTC.

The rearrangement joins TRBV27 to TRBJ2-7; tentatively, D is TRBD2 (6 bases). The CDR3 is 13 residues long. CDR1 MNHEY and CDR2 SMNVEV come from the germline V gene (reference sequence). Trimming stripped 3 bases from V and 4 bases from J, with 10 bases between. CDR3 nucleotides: TGTGCCAGCAGTTTTCCCGGAGGGTACGAGCAGTACTTC. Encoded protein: CASSFPGGYEQYF.